The rows below give T cell receptor beta chains drawn from one sample of a study of immune evolution from preneoplasia to lung adenocarcinoma. The method was immunoSEQ multiplex PCR; TCRdb's version includes in-frame clones alone and lacks a portion of them. In the table there are roughly 4,200 clones, just over 85% of which are singletons. Sequencing was carried out using FFPE minimally invasive lung adenocarcinoma tissue. The receptors were sampled from a person between 65 and 79 years old with lung adenocarcinoma. The CDR3 runs from the conserved cysteine through the conserved F or W. The order of the fields is J gene, CDR3 length, V gene, D gene, clone size, CDR3 protein, CDR3 DNA. D genes are given only for firm matches. Clone size, where shown, is once, few, many, or a class for clones that have expanded.

J: TRBJ2-7; length: 13; V: TRBV11-1; D: -; size: -; CDR3: CASSLVEGYEQYF; DNA: TGTGCCAGCAGCTTAGTTGAAGGGTACGAGCAGTACTTC
J: TRBJ2-5; length: 15; V: TRBV6-1; D: TRBD2; size: -; CDR3: CASSREAGGGETQYF; DNA: TGTGCCAGCAGTCGGGAGGCGGGAGGAGGAGAGACCCAGTACTTC
J: TRBJ1-1; length: 16; V: TRBV19; D: TRBD1; size: few; CDR3: CASRVSTGGLNTEAFF; DNA: TGTGCCAGTAGGGTGTCGACAGGGGGTTTGAACACTGAAGCTTTCTTT
J: TRBJ2-2; length: 15; V: TRBV9; D: TRBD2; size: once; CDR3: CASSEVAGGTGELFF; DNA: TGTGCCAGCAGCGAAGTAGCGGGAGGGACCGGGGAGCTGTTTTTT
J: TRBJ2-1; length: 16; V: TRBV11-2; D: TRBD2; size: few; CDR3: CASSYLGTGGPNEQFF; DNA: TGTGCCAGCAGTTACTTAGGAACGGGGGGGCCCAATGAGCAGTTCTTC
J: TRBJ1-3; length: 14; V: TRBV18; D: TRBD1; size: -; CDR3: CASSPGTAGNTIYF; DNA: TGTGCCAGCTCACCGGGGACAGCTGGAAACACCATATATTTT
J: TRBJ2-5; length: 13; V: TRBV4-2; D: -; size: -; CDR3: CASSGGTQETQYF; DNA: TGTGCCAGCAGCGGGGGGACGCAAGAGACCCAGTACTTC
J: TRBJ1-1; length: 15; V: TRBV7-2; D: -; size: -; CDR3: CASSSTPGGGTEAFF; DNA: TGTGCCAGCAGCTCGACCCCCGGGGGGGGGACTGAAGCTTTCTTT
J: TRBJ2-3; length: 14; V: TRBV6-1; D: -; size: few; CDR3: CASSSGADTDTQYF; DNA: TGTGCCAGCTCCTCGGGGGCCGACACAGATACGCAGTATTTT
J: TRBJ1-2; length: 14; V: TRBV11-1; D: -; size: -; CDR3: CASSFPQGLGGYTF; DNA: TGTGCCAGCAGCTTTCCTCAGGGACTGGGGGGCTACACCTTC
J: TRBJ2-7; length: 16; V: TRBV19; D: TRBD1; size: -; CDR3: CASSDLPRDSPLGQYF; DNA: TGTGCCAGTAGCGACTTACCCCGGGACAGTCCTTTAGGGCAGTACTTC
J: TRBJ2-3; length: 16; V: TRBV9; D: TRBD2; size: -; CDR3: CASSVVAAGGPDTQYF; DNA: TGTGCCAGCAGCGTAGTGGCAGCGGGGGGGCCAGATACGCAGTATTTT
J: TRBJ2-2; length: 17; V: TRBV18; D: TRBD2; size: -; CDR3: CASSINGPLAGAGELFF; DNA: TGTGCCAGCTCAATCAATGGACCCCTAGCGGGGGCCGGGGAGCTGTTTTTT
J: TRBJ2-3; length: 13; V: TRBV5-4; D: -; size: -; CDR3: CASSPGGADTQYF; DNA: TGTGCCAGCAGCCCAGGGGGGGCAGATACGCAGTATTTT
J: TRBJ2-1; length: 14; V: TRBV2; D: -; size: few; CDR3: CASSERVSGHGQFF; DNA: TGTGCCAGCAGTGAAAGGGTTAGCGGCCACGGGCAGTTCTTC
J: TRBJ2-3; length: 15; V: TRBV28; D: TRBD2; size: -; CDR3: CASKTRDYNTDTQYF; DNA: TGTGCCAGCAAGACCCGGGACTATAACACAGATACGCAGTATTTT
J: TRBJ2-1; length: 15; V: TRBV6-4; D: TRBD2; size: few; CDR3: CASSDSSGGANEQFF; DNA: TGTGCCAGCAGTGACTCTAGCGGGGGGGCCAATGAGCAGTTCTTC
J: TRBJ1-1; length: 11; V: TRBV30; D: -; size: -; CDR3: CAWSVQVEAFF; DNA: TGTGCCTGGAGTGTACAGGTTGAAGCTTTCTTT
J: TRBJ2-7; length: 15; V: TRBV6-1; D: TRBD1; size: -; CDR3: CASTQGGTGSYEQYF; DNA: TGTGCCAGCACCCAAGGGGGGACAGGTTCCTACGAGCAGTACTTC
J: TRBJ2-7; length: 13; V: TRBV29-1; D: -; size: -; CDR3: CSVEVSPSYEQYF; DNA: TGCAGCGTTGAAGTTAGCCCCTCCTACGAGCAGTACTTC
J: TRBJ1-5; length: 18; V: TRBV28; D: TRBD1; size: -; CDR3: CASSFLNPGQGSNQPQHF; DNA: TGTGCCAGCAGTTTTCTGAATCCCGGACAGGGGAGCAATCAGCCCCAGCATTTT
J: TRBJ1-6; length: 17; V: TRBV21-1; D: -; size: -; CDR3: CASSGGGAAGHNSPLHF; DNA: TGTGCCAGCAGCGGTGGGGGGGCCGCGGGCCATAATTCACCCCTCCACTTT
J: TRBJ1-2; length: 15; V: TRBV6-6; D: TRBD1; size: -; CDR3: CASSYSDRGYYGYTF; DNA: TGTGCCAGCAGTTACTCGGACAGGGGGTACTATGGCTACACCTTC
J: TRBJ2-1; length: 12; V: TRBV28; D: TRBD2; size: -; CDR3: CATALAGHEQFF; DNA: TGTGCCACCGCCCTAGCGGGACATGAGCAGTTCTTC
J: TRBJ1-1; length: 15; V: TRBV7-6; D: -; size: -; CDR3: CASSPVGGYSTEAFF; DNA: TGTGCCAGCAGCCCCGTAGGAGGGTATAGCACTGAAGCTTTCTTT
J: TRBJ1-2; length: 13; V: TRBV5-8; D: -; size: -; CDR3: CASSPGRNYGYTF; DNA: TGTGCCAGCAGCCCAGGACGGAACTATGGCTACACCTTC
J: TRBJ2-7; length: 18; V: TRBV11-2; D: TRBD2; size: -; CDR3: CASSSLTSGGGKAYEQYF; DNA: TGTGCCAGCAGCTCCTTGACTAGCGGGGGGGGGAAAGCCTACGAGCAGTACTTC
J: TRBJ1-3; length: 15; V: TRBV6-6; D: TRBD1; size: -; CDR3: CASRPDRGMANTIYF; DNA: TGTGCCAGCAGGCCCGACAGGGGGATGGCAAACACCATATATTTT
J: TRBJ2-7; length: 15; V: TRBV7-2; D: TRBD2; size: -; CDR3: CASSFWASGTYEQYF; DNA: TGTGCCAGCAGCTTTTGGGCTAGCGGAACCTACGAGCAGTACTTC
J: TRBJ2-2; length: 13; V: TRBV6-5; D: -; size: once; CDR3: CASSKPVTGELFF; DNA: TGTGCCAGCAGCAAGCCCGTGACCGGGGAGCTGTTTTTT
J: TRBJ2-2; length: 16; V: TRBV4-1; D: -; size: -; CDR3: CASSNQPGQNTGELFF; DNA: TGCGCCAGCAGCAACCAACCGGGACAGAACACCGGGGAGCTGTTTTTT
J: TRBJ1-1; length: 12; V: TRBV6-5; D: TRBD1; size: -; CDR3: CASSPDRVRAFF; DNA: TGTGCCAGCAGCCCCGACAGGGTTCGCGCTTTCTTT
J: TRBJ1-5; length: 17; V: TRBV30; D: -; size: -; CDR3: CAWSANYGRNSNQPQHF; DNA: TGTGCCTGGAGTGCCAATTACGGACGGAATAGCAATCAGCCCCAGCATTTT
J: TRBJ1-2; length: 16; V: TRBV10-3; D: TRBD1; size: -; CDR3: CAISESITAGGYGYTF; DNA: TGTGCCATCAGTGAGTCGATCACAGCAGGGGGCTATGGCTACACCTTC
J: TRBJ2-3; length: 15; V: TRBV6-1; D: -; size: -; CDR3: CASSEFVGAGSSQYF; DNA: TGTGCCAGCAGTGAATTTGTAGGCGCCGGGTCTTCGCAGTATTTT
J: TRBJ1-1; length: 12; V: TRBV29-1; D: -; size: -; CDR3: CSGLKQGSEAFF; DNA: TGCAGCGGACTTAAACAGGGCTCTGAAGCTTTCTTT
J: TRBJ2-1; length: 15; V: TRBV7-9; D: -; size: -; CDR3: CASSWTAPSYNEQFF; DNA: TGTGCCAGCAGCTGGACAGCTCCTTCCTACAATGAGCAGTTCTTC
J: TRBJ1-1; length: 14; V: TRBV9; D: -; size: -; CDR3: CASSVGVENTEAFF; DNA: TGTGCCAGCAGCGTAGGAGTTGAGAACACTGAAGCTTTCTTT
J: TRBJ2-5; length: 12; V: TRBV29-1; D: -; size: -; CDR3: CSVFSQVETQYF; DNA: TGCAGCGTTTTCTCACAGGTGGAGACCCAGTACTTC
J: TRBJ1-5; length: 14; V: TRBV10-1; D: TRBD1; size: -; CDR3: CASSESSDRGAQHF; DNA: TGCGCCAGCAGTGAGTCCTCGGACAGGGGGGCCCAGCATTTT
J: TRBJ2-7; length: 13; V: TRBV10-1; D: TRBD1; size: -; CDR3: CASSGPTGHEQYF; DNA: TGCGCCAGCAGTGGCCCGACAGGGCACGAGCAGTACTTC
J: TRBJ2-3; length: 14; V: TRBV30; D: TRBD2; size: few; CDR3: CAWSNSGRGDTQYF; DNA: TGTGCCTGGAGTAACAGCGGGAGGGGTGATACGCAGTATTTT
J: TRBJ2-1; length: 13; V: TRBV5-6; D: TRBD1; size: -; CDR3: CASDRGFYNEQFF; DNA: TGTGCCAGTGACAGGGGGTTCTACAATGAGCAGTTCTTC
J: TRBJ2-1; length: 16; V: TRBV9; D: TRBD2; size: -; CDR3: CASSTSGGATYNEQFF; DNA: TGTGCCAGCAGCACAAGCGGGGGGGCTACCTACAATGAGCAGTTCTTC